The following is a TCR beta chain sequence with its context. Antigen: not known. These data are taken from a study of CD4 T cells in relation to SARS-CoV-2 and coronaviruses. Study information: PBMCs were cultured with antigen for about eleven days before TCR beta sequencing.

Here immunoSEQ multiplex PCR was the method, and the copy in TCRdb shows in-frame clones only, minus some. The sample consists of about 41,000 clones, under 90% of them appearing once. This clonotype originated in an adult with COVID-19. Sequencing input: naive CD4+ T cells from PBMCs, cultured in vitro. Subset of the sample: naive CD4+ T cells isolated by negative enrichment.

In nucleotides, the CDR3 is TGTGCCAGCAGCTTCGAAGCAACTAATGAAAAACTGTTTTTT. Its protein product is CASSFEATNEKLFF. The gene calls are TRBV7-8 and TRBJ1-4; D is undetermined. V gave up 3 bases and J gave up 0 bases, with 5 bases separating them. The CDR3 contains 14 residues. CDR1 and CDR2 from the germline V gene are SGHVS and FQNEAQ. The full variable domain, rest sourced from reference TRBV7-8 and TRBJ1-4, is GAGVSQSPRYKVAKRGQDVALRCDPISGHVSLFWYQQALGQGPEFLTYFQNEAQLDKSGLPSDRFFAERPEGSVSTLKIQRTQQEDSAVYLCASSFEATNEKLFFGSGTQLSVL.